The source of this TCR beta chain is a study of OX40 agonist ivuxolimab in advanced cancers. Clones were read by immunoSEQ multiplex PCR, and TCRdb kept only the in-frame ones, dropping some. The sample has 100,000 or so clones, roughly 90% seen once. The V end was cut by 5 bases, the J end by 1 base, with 18 bases between. The CDR3 runs to 16 residues. Germline V gene data show CDR1 as MNHEY and CDR2 as SMNVEV (reference sequence). The sequencing here drew on CD4+ or CD8+ T cells sorted from blood, taken in a trial of the OX40 agonist ivuxolimab. This TCR was recovered from an adult with an advanced solid tumor such as melanoma, head and neck, liver or kidney cancer. The chain employs TRBV27 and TRBJ2-7; a possible D gene is TRBD2 (6 bases). The DNA for the CDR3 is TGTGCCAGCAGTGACCAGGGAGGAAGGGTTTCCTACGAGCAGTACTTC. Protein product: CASSDQGGRVSYEQYF.